This TCR beta chain was identified during a study of cytomegalovirus exposure and HLA in healthy donors. Use of 60 Vbeta and 13 Jbeta primers characterized the PCR. Clones were sequenced by immunoSEQ multiplex PCR, and TCRdb holds only the in-frame ones, with some missing. The repertoire has about 130,000 clones, approximately 87% of them found once; the top ten carry around 18%. The CDR3 runs 15 residues. V was clipped by 3 bases and J by 2 bases; unmatched bases: 6. The germline gives CDR1 MGHRA, CDR2 YSYEKL. The chain combines TRBV4-1 with TRBJ1-1; 7 nucleotides match TRBD1. The sequence was collected from a man aged 18 to 29 in good health and CMV-seropositive. Sequencing used PBMCs. CDR3 region: CASSHLGTVNTEAFF. In nucleotides, the CDR3 is TGCGCCAGCAGCCACCTCGGGACAGTTAACACTGAAGCTTTCTTT.